What follows describes a single T cell receptor (beta chain). Using immunoSEQ multiplex PCR, the repertoire was profiled, and TCRdb retains in-frame clones only, with some absent. The sample carries 75,000 to 90,000 clones, roughly 93% recorded once. The data originate from a study of technical replicates of blood from four donors. The germline V gene encodes CDR1 SGHRS and CDR2 YFSETQ. The CDR3 is made up of 14 amino acids. The V segment lost 4 bases and the J segment 6 bases; nucleotides outside the gene matches: 4. The chain joins TRBV5-1 to TRBJ1-1, with 12 bases lining up with TRBD1. The clonotype originates from a human donor in good health. Sequenced: T cells isolated from PBMCs. Here the CDR3 reads CASSEGQGAPEAFF. The CDR3 region has the DNA TGCGCCAGCAGCGAGGGACAGGGGGCTCCTGAAGCTTTCTTT.